These 24 T cell receptor beta chains came from one sample sequenced in a study of blood T cell repertoires in COVID-19. Sequencing used immunoSEQ multiplex PCR; TCRdb keeps in-frame clones, though not all of them. The profile shows more than 300,000 clones, 85% to 95% of them singletons. What was sequenced was PBMCs or T cells enriched from blood (not recorded which). The receptors here all came from a woman aged 25 to 39 who had been exposed to COVID-19.

The chain joins TRBV2 to TRBJ2-3; TRBD1 might be the D (5 bases). The length of the CDR3 is 15 residues. Per the germline V gene, CDR1 is SNHLY and CDR2 is FYNNEI. Deletions cut 5 bases from V and 3 bases from J, with 15 bases between. CDR3 bases: TGTGCCAGCAGTAAAGGGGTTGGGCTAACAGATACGCAGTATTTT. Residues: CASSKGVGLTDTQYF.

The chain is built from TRBV5-1 and TRBJ1-6, with D perhaps TRBD1 (6 bases). The germline V gene has CDR1 SGHRS and CDR2 YFSETQ. V lost 4 bases and J 7 bases, leaving 18 bases between the germline ends. This CDR3 contains 16 residues. In DNA, the CDR3 is TGCGCCAGCAGCACCGGACAGCCGGTCTACAATTCACCCCTCCACTTT. Encoded protein: CASSTGQPVYNSPLHF. Looking up the rest from reference TRBV5-1 and TRBJ1-6 gives the full variable domain: KAGVTQTPRYLIKTRGQQVTLSCSPISGHRSVSWYQQTPGQGLQFLFEYFSETQRNKGNFPGRFSGRQFSNSRSEMNVSTLELGDSALYLCASSTGQPVYNSPLHFGNGTRLTVT.

The chain recombines TRBV19 with TRBJ1-3; D ambiguous. The CDR3 length is 15 residues. The V end was cut by 6 bases, the J end by 2 bases, with 14 bases between. Germline V gene data show CDR1 as LNHDA and CDR2 as SQIVND (reference sequence). As DNA, the CDR3 is TGTGCCAGTAGCAAACGGGAGATTACTGGAAACACCATATATTTT. It codes for CASSKREITGNTIYF. The entire variable domain, with the rest obtained from reference TRBV19 and TRBJ1-3, is as follows: DGGITQSPKYLFRKEGQNVTLSCEQNLNHDAMYWYRQDPGQGLRLIYYSQIVNDFQKGDIAEGYSVSREKKESFPLTVTSAQKNPTAFYLCASSKREITGNTIYFGEGSWLTVV.

This chain uses TRBV14 with TRBJ1-2; tentatively, D is TRBD1 (5 bases). CDR3 length: 15 amino acids. Germline values: CDR1 SGHDN, CDR2 FVKESK. With 1 base removed from V and 0 bases from J, the gap between germline ends came to 9 bases. CDR3 nucleotide sequence: TGTGCCAGCAGCCAAGGGGGCAGAGCTAACTATGGCTACACCTTC. This codes for CASSQGGRANYGYTF. Looking up the rest from reference TRBV14 and TRBJ1-2 gives the full variable domain: EAGVTQFPSHSVIEKGQTVTLRCDPISGHDNLYWYRRVMGKEIKFLLHFVKESKQDESGMPNNRFLAERTGGTYSTLKVQPAELEDSGVYFCASSQGGRANYGYTFGSGTRLTVV.

This clone has just one count. V usage is TRBV7-6 and J usage is TRBJ2-5; TRBD1 aligns across 9 bases. The length of the CDR3 is 18 residues. Germline trimming cut 2 bases from V and 4 bases from J; bases unmatched to any gene: 14. In germline, CDR1 is SGHVS, CDR2 FNYEAQ. DNA of the CDR3: TGTGCCAGCAGCTTACCTTATCTGAGACAGGGGGAAGGAGAGACCCAGTACTTC. This encodes CASSLPYLRQGEGETQYF.

The chain has TRBV7-9 and TRBJ2-1; no clear D gene. The V gene lost 5 bases and the J gene lost 6 bases, with 17 bases spanning the gap. The CDR3 contains 15 residues. The germline CDR1 and CDR2 sequences are SEHNR and FQNEAQ (reference sequence). CDR3 amino acids: CASSLSTGPSNEQFF. The DNA of the CDR3 is TGTGCCAGCAGCCTAAGTACTGGGCCTTCCAATGAGCAGTTCTTC.

The rearrangement uses TRBV10-1 and TRBJ1-2, with a tentative D call TRBD1 (5 bases). The CDR3 is made up of 14 amino acids. CDR1 and CDR2 (germline): WNHNN, SYGVQD (reference sequence). V gave up 6 bases and J gave up 4 bases, with 15 bases separating them. The CDR3 region is CASSLDSFAYGYTF. Written as DNA, the CDR3 is TGCGCCAGCAGCCTAGACAGTTTCGCCTATGGCTACACCTTC.

The chain couples TRBV12-3 or TRBV12-4 to TRBJ2-7; 7 bases are shared with TRBD2. V trimming: 4 bases; J trimming: 6 bases; junction bases outside the gene matches: 6. There are 13 residues in the CDR3. CDR3 nucleotides: TGTGCCAGCAGTTGGGGAGGGCTGCGCGAGCAGTACTTC. Its translation is CASSWGGLREQYF.

The rearrangement joins TRBV28 to TRBJ1-3, with D perhaps matching TRBD1 (5 bases). V lost 2 bases and J 4 bases, leaving 6 bases between the germline ends. The CDR3 has 13 amino acids. Germline V lookup: CDR1 MDHEN, CDR2 SYDVKM. The DNA for the CDR3 is TGTGCCAGCAGTTTAGCAGGGGGAAACACCATATATTTT. Protein: CASSLAGGNTIYF. Full variable domain (remainder filled in from reference TRBV28 and TRBJ1-3): DVKVTQSSRYLVKRTGEKVFLECVQDMDHENMFWYRQDPGLGLRLIYFSYDVKMKEKGDIPEGYSVSREKKERFSLILESASTNQTSMYLCASSLAGGNTIYFGEGSWLTVV.

The CDR3 bases are TGTGCCAGCATTAGACTAGCGGGGAGATACAATGAGCAGTTCTTC. Its protein is CASIRLAGRYNEQFF. The gene calls are TRBV6-5 and TRBJ2-1; 11 nucleotides match TRBD2. V lost 7 bases, J lost 4 bases, and 6 bases stayed unmatched. Looked up from germline, CDR1 is MNHEY and CDR2 is SVGAGI. The CDR3 is made up of 15 amino acids.

The genes are TRBV5-4 and TRBJ2-3; 9 bases agree with TRBD1. The CDR3 has 15 amino acids. Germline V lookup: CDR1 SGHNT, CDR2 YYREEE (reference sequence). The ends lost 3 bases at V and 5 bases at J; junction bases unmatched: 7. The CDR3 nucleotides are TGTGCCAGCAGCTCGCCGGGACAGGGAGGAGATACGCAGTATTTT. It specifies CASSSPGQGGDTQYF.

This clone was observed a single time. V gene TRBV27 combines with J gene TRBJ2-5; 9 bases are a match to TRBD1. V gave up 1 base and J gave up 1 base; unmatched junction bases: 4. CDR1 MNHEY and CDR2 SMNVEV come from the germline V gene (reference sequence). CDR3 length: 16 residues. The CDR3: CASSLLTGQGQETQYF. DNA for the CDR3: TGTGCCAGCAGTTTATTGACGGGACAGGGCCAAGAGACCCAGTACTTC.

The chain has TRBV7-2 and TRBJ1-3, with D possibly TRBD1 on 5 matching bases. Trimming shortened V by 1 base and J by 4 bases, and 20 bases separated the two germline ends. Germline lookup yields CDR1 SGHTA and CDR2 FQGNSA. The CDR3 consists of 18 residues. The CDR3 sequence is CASSLGSGGARGGNTIYF. The CDR3, as DNA: TGTGCCAGCAGCTTAGGAAGTGGTGGGGCGCGAGGAGGAAACACCATATATTTT.

The genes are TRBV2 and TRBJ2-5, with D tentatively TRBD2 (5 bases). V shed 8 bases and J shed 5 bases, with 18 bases lying between them. Germline V gene data show CDR1 as SNHLY and CDR2 as FYNNEI. The CDR3 length is 14 residues. The CDR3, as DNA: TGTGCCAGCCAAAGACTTTTTACGGGGGAGACCCAGTACTTC. It translates to CASQRLFTGETQYF. Complete variable domain (other parts from reference TRBV2 and TRBJ2-5): EPEVTQTPSHQVTQMGQEVILRCVPISNHLYFYWYRQILGQKVEFLVSFYNNEISEKSEIFDDQFSVERPDGSNFTLKIRSTKLEDSAMYFCASQRLFTGETQYFGPGTRLLVL.

This clone has only a few counts. This chain joins TRBV11-2 and TRBJ1-1; the D gene is possibly TRBD1 (5 bases). Germline V lookup: CDR1 SGHAT, CDR2 FQNNGV. V was clipped by 1 base and J by 10 bases, with 13 bases between them. The CDR3 totals 13 residues. The CDR3 coding sequence is TGTGCCAGCAGCTTAGCAGGAGACGGGGGAGCTTTCTTT. It codes for CASSLAGDGGAFF. Full variable domain (missing parts from reference TRBV11-2 and TRBJ1-1): EAGVAQSPRYKIIEKRQSVAFWCNPISGHATLYWYQQILGQGPKLLIQFQNNGVVDDSQLPKDRFSAERLKGVDSTLKIQPAKLEDSAVYLCASSLAGDGGAFFGQGTRLTVV.

The chain combines TRBV19 with TRBJ1-1; D ambiguous. Germline V CDR1 and CDR2: LNHDA, SQIVND (reference sequence). V was clipped by 5 bases and J by 0 bases, with 13 bases between them. CDR3 length: 15 amino acids. The CDR3 nucleotides are TGTGCCAGTAGTTATTTGACTCCCATGAACACTGAAGCTTTCTTT. It translates to CASSYLTPMNTEAFF. Drawing the rest from reference TRBV19 and TRBJ1-1, the complete variable domain is DGGITQSPKYLFRKEGQNVTLSCEQNLNHDAMYWYRQDPGQGLRLIYYSQIVNDFQKGDIAEGYSVSREKKESFPLTVTSAQKNPTAFYLCASSYLTPMNTEAFFGQGTRLTVV.

The genes are TRBV3-1 (or the pseudogene TRBV3-2) and TRBJ2-7; no firm D call. The V gene's germline CDR1 is LGHDT and CDR2 YNNKEL (reference sequence). CDR3 length equals 13 residues. V lost 1 base and J lost 2, with 6 bases in between. The CDR3 DNA is TGTGCCAGCAGCCAAGTACAGACCTACGAGCAGTACTTC. Translation gives CASSQVQTYEQYF.

The chain joins TRBV5-5 to TRBJ2-1; 8 bases are a match to TRBD2. J was trimmed by 12 bases and V by 1 base; bases with no gene match: 6. The CDR3 has 13 amino acids. Germline V gene lookup returns CDR1 SGHKS and CDR2 YYEKEE (reference sequence). The CDR3 nucleotides are TGTGCCAGCAGCTTGTGGCGGGGGGAGGGGCAGTTCTTC. This gives the protein CASSLWRGEGQFF.

The chain uses TRBV4-1 and TRBJ2-1, with D tentatively TRBD2 (5 bases). This CDR3 is built from 15 residues. The germline CDR1 and CDR2 sequences are MGHRA and YSYEKL. V lost 3 bases and J lost 5, with 14 bases in between. CDR3 sequence reads: CASSQVDGENNEQFF. The CDR3 DNA sequence: TGCGCCAGCAGCCAGGTGGACGGGGAGAACAATGAGCAGTTCTTC.

The CDR3 loop is CASMAISTNEKLFF. DNA of the CDR3: TGTGCCAGCATGGCCATTTCAACTAATGAAAAACTGTTTTTT. This chain joins TRBV6-5 and TRBJ1-4, with D unclear. The germline V and J ends were trimmed by 7 bases and 0 bases, with 9 bases remaining between them. Germline V gene sequence: CDR1 MNHEY, CDR2 SVGAGI. CDR3 length equals 14 residues.

J is TRBJ1-2 and V is TRBV27, with no clear D. In germline, CDR1 is MNHEY, CDR2 SMNVEV (reference sequence). V lost 5 bases to trimming and J lost 8 bases, with 15 bases between them. The CDR3 length is 13 residues. The CDR3 spells CASSPLEGGGYTF. Here the CDR3 DNA reads TGTGCCAGCAGTCCCCTGGAGGGAGGCGGCTACACCTTC.

The CDR3 here is CASSSKLETGAGNTIYF. The CDR3 bases are TGTGCCAGCTCATCAAAGTTAGAAACAGGGGCTGGAAACACCATATATTTT. The chain employs TRBV18 and TRBJ1-3, with 7 bases aligning to TRBD1. Germline V gene data show CDR1 as KGHSH and CDR2 as LQKENI. The CDR3 runs to 17 residues. With 5 bases clipped from V and 2 bases from J, the junction kept 12 bases outside the gene matches.

This chain joins TRBV4-3 and TRBJ2-1; 9 nucleotides line up with TRBD2. Germline lookup yields CDR1 LGHNA and CDR2 YSLEER. The trim removed 3 bases at V and 6 bases at J, leaving 9 bases unmatched. This CDR3 spans 16 amino acids. CDR3 DNA: TGCGCCAGCAGCCACTCGGACGCGGGGGGGCCCAATGAGCAGTTCTTC. Protein sequence: CASSHSDAGGPNEQFF.

J is TRBJ1-2 and V is TRBV29-1; 7 positions match TRBD1. The CDR3 consists of 14 residues. Germline V CDR1 and CDR2: SQVTM, ANQGSEA. V was pared by 4 bases and J by 7 bases, with 12 bases of the junction left unmatched. The CDR3 sequence is CSVGGTAVGGGYTF. In DNA, the CDR3 is TGCAGCGTTGGCGGGACAGCCGTTGGAGGTGGCTACACCTTC.